This is a list of T cell receptor beta chains from one sample in a study of cytomegalovirus exposure and HLA in healthy donors. Sequencing used immunoSEQ multiplex PCR; TCRdb keeps in-frame clones, though not all of them. The profile covers 90,000 to 150,000 clones, with about nine tenths appearing a single time and 4% to 5.5% taken by the ten largest. Sequenced: PBMCs. The origin of the receptors is a man aged 18 to 35 in good health and CMV-seropositive. The CDR3 runs from the conserved cysteine through the conserved F or W. The D gene is left open where the match is weak. For some rows the clone size is stated as once, few or many, or as a class when expanded; others skip it.

TRBJ2-7	TRBD1	TRBV5-1	NA	CASSQDRGQNYEQYF	TGCGCCAGCAGCCAGGACAGGGGGCAGAACTACGAGCAGTACTTC
TRBJ1-1	TRBD1	TRBV6-1	NA	CASRDRVMNTEAFF	TGTGCCAGCAGGGACAGGGTCATGAACACTGAAGCTTTCTTT
TRBJ1-2	NA	TRBV28	NA	CASSQGIWGGAGYTF	TGTGCCAGCAGCCAAGGAATTTGGGGGGGCGCTGGCTACACCTTC
TRBJ1-1	NA	TRBV4-1	NA	CASSQFPDKTGVNTEAFF	TGCGCCAGCAGCCAATTCCCTGATAAGACGGGAGTGAACACTGAAGCTTTCTTT
TRBJ1-6	NA	TRBV27	once	CASSRTLRESYNSPLHF	TGTGCCAGCAGTAGGACTCTCCGGGAGTCCTATAATTCACCCCTCCACTTT
TRBJ1-2	TRBD1	TRBV7-9	NA	CASSSTGGIGYTF	TGTGCCAGCAGCTCGACAGGGGGAATTGGCTACACCTTC
TRBJ2-5	NA	TRBV7-2	NA	CASSRTGGVVRRETQYF	TGTGCCAGCAGCCGGACAGGAGGGGTCGTTCGTCGGGAGACCCAGTACTTC
TRBJ1-2	NA	TRBV27	NA	CASSLAGDYGYTF	TGTGCCAGCAGTTTAGCGGGGGATTATGGCTACACCTTC
TRBJ2-1	TRBD2	TRBV7-8	NA	CASSFALAGAETKNEQFF	TGTGCCAGCAGCTTCGCCCTAGCGGGCGCAGAAACCAAGAATGAGCAGTTCTTC
TRBJ1-2	NA	TRBV5-4	NA	CASSPSVTRDYGYTF	TGTGCCAGCAGCCCCTCAGTGACCAGGGACTATGGCTACACCTTC
TRBJ1-1	NA	TRBV18	few	CASSPNGGMNTEAFF	TGTGCCAGCTCACCCAATGGAGGCATGAACACTGAAGCTTTCTTT
TRBJ2-7	TRBD1	TRBV5-6	NA	CASSTWTGGYEQYF	TGTGCCAGCAGCACGTGGACAGGGGGATACGAGCAGTACTTC
TRBJ1-6	NA	TRBV10-2	NA	CASSASRVDNSPLHF	TGCGCCAGCAGCGCGTCCAGGGTGGATAATTCACCCCTCCACTTT
TRBJ2-2	TRBD1	TRBV5-4	NA	CASSLGTGETGELFF	TGTGCCAGCAGCTTGGGGACAGGGGAGACCGGGGAGCTGTTTTTT
TRBJ1-3	TRBD1	TRBV2	NA	CASNPGQGSRSGNTIYF	TGTGCCAGCAACCCGGGACAGGGGTCCCGATCTGGAAACACCATATATTTT
TRBJ2-1	TRBD1	TRBV7-2	NA	CASSLEWTGINEQFF	TGTGCCAGCAGCTTAGAGTGGACAGGGATAAATGAGCAGTTCTTC
TRBJ2-1	NA	TRBV30	NA	CAWSGGAYNEQFF	TGTGCCTGGAGCGGGGGAGCCTACAATGAGCAGTTCTTC
TRBJ1-4	NA	TRBV19	NA	CASSPGGGFNEKLFF	TGTGCCAGTAGTCCCGGCGGGGGGTTCAATGAAAAACTGTTTTTT
TRBJ1-2	NA	TRBV7-8	NA	CASSLGQNYGYTF	TGTGCCAGCAGCTTAGGCCAGAACTATGGCTACACCTTC
TRBJ2-3	TRBD2	TRBV19	NA	CASRLAGSDTQYF	TGTGCCAGTCGACTAGCGGGGTCAGATACGCAGTATTTT
TRBJ1-3	NA	TRBV4-3	NA	CASSQVAEISGNTIYF	TGCGCCAGCAGCCAAGTCGCCGAGATTTCTGGAAACACCATATATTTT
TRBJ1-6	NA	TRBV27	few	CAVGGGDYSPLHF	TGTGCCGTCGGGGGCGGGGACTACTCACCCCTCCACTTT
TRBJ1-2	NA	TRBV15	once	CATSREGFGYTF	TGTGCCACCAGCAGAGAGGGCTTTGGCTACACCTTC
TRBJ2-7	TRBD1	TRBV6-1	NA	CAGGQGFFEQYF	TGTGCCGGGGGACAGGGGTTCTTCGAGCAGTACTTC
TRBJ2-2	TRBD2	TRBV25-1	once	CASSGARESDKSTGELFF	TGTGCCAGCAGTGGTGCGCGGGAGTCCGACAAAAGTACCGGGGAGCTGTTTTTT
TRBJ1-6	NA	TRBV29-1	NA	CSVRLGASPLHF	TGCAGCGTCCGCCTGGGAGCTTCACCCCTCCACTTT
TRBJ1-1	TRBD1	TRBV27	once	CASSSKGAAEAFF	TGTGCCAGCAGTTCAAAGGGGGCCGCTGAAGCTTTCTTT
TRBJ1-1	NA	TRBV6-1	NA	CASSEGRNTEAFF	TGTGCCAGCAGTGAAGGCAGGAACACTGAAGCTTTCTTT
TRBJ1-6	NA	TRBV5-8	NA	CASRSPPPSSYNSPLHF	TGTGCCAGCAGGTCGCCTCCCCCTAGCTCCTATAATTCACCCCTCCACTTT
TRBJ2-1	NA	TRBV2	few	CASSEWSTYNEQFF	TGTGCCAGCAGTGAATGGTCTACCTACAATGAGCAGTTCTTC
TRBJ1-1	NA	TRBV4-1	NA	CASSPLGGNTEAFF	TGCGCCAGCAGCCCGTTAGGGGGGAACACTGAAGCTTTCTTT
TRBJ2-3	TRBD2	TRBV2	NA	CASSDPYARLAGASTDTQYF	TGTGCCAGCAGCGATCCCTATGCTAGACTAGCGGGGGCTAGCACAGATACGCAGTATTTT
TRBJ1-5	TRBD1	TRBV5-6	NA	CASSLSRTGGDQPQHF	TGTGCCAGCAGCTTGAGTAGGACAGGAGGGGATCAGCCCCAGCATTTT
TRBJ1-6	NA	TRBV11-2	few	CASSLVDSNSPLHF	TGTGCCAGCAGCTTAGTGGACTCTAATTCACCCCTCCACTTT
TRBJ2-2	NA	TRBV5-1	NA	CASSLAGGGPNTGELFF	TGCGCCAGCAGCTTGGCCGGCGGGGGCCCGAACACCGGGGAGCTGTTTTTT
TRBJ1-6	NA	TRBV6-5	NA	CASSYSRGGENSPLHF	TGTGCCAGCAGTTACTCTCGTGGGGGGGAAAATTCACCCCTCCACTTT
TRBJ2-5	NA	TRBV28	few	CASSLGDFTRNF	TGTGCCAGCAGTTTGGGGGACTTCACGCGTAACTTC
TRBJ2-3	TRBD1	TRBV10-3	NA	CAINGQGSTDTQYF	TGTGCCATCAACGGACAGGGAAGCACAGATACGCAGTATTTT
TRBJ2-3	TRBD2	TRBV5-6	NA	CASSLNWGGGTDTQYF	TGTGCCAGCAGCTTGAATTGGGGGGGAGGCACAGATACGCAGTATTTT
TRBJ1-1	NA	TRBV2	NA	CASSEAEERDTEAFF	TGTGCCAGCAGTGAAGCGGAGGAACGGGACACTGAAGCTTTCTTT
TRBJ2-5	NA	TRBV27	NA	CASRSLTGEETQYF	TGTGCCAGCCGCTCTCTGACGGGGGAAGAGACCCAGTACTTC
TRBJ1-2	TRBD1	TRBV7-6	NA	CASSLTPGQENYGYTF	TGTGCCAGCAGCTTAACGCCGGGACAGGAAAACTATGGCTACACCTTC
TRBJ1-2	NA	TRBV2	NA	CASSATNYGYTF	TGTGCCAGCAGCGCGACTAACTATGGCTACACCTTC
TRBJ2-3	NA	TRBV18	NA	CASSLRGLSQFTQYF	TGTGCCAGCTCATTACGGGGTCTTAGCCAATTCACGCAGTATTTT
TRBJ1-1	NA	TRBV6-1	once	CASSEKGDTEAFF	TGTGCCAGCAGTGAAAAAGGGGACACTGAAGCTTTCTTT
TRBJ2-2	NA	TRBV6-1	once	CASSEVAGVNTGELFF	TGTGCCAGCAGTGAGGTGGCAGGGGTCAACACCGGGGAGCTGTTTTTT
TRBJ1-1	TRBD1	TRBV27	NA	CASSFSGGLNTEAFF	TGTGCCAGCAGTTTCTCAGGGGGTTTGAACACTGAAGCTTTCTTT
TRBJ2-7	TRBD1	TRBV10-3	once	CAISEFRGREQYF	TGTGCCATCAGTGAGTTTAGGGGGCGCGAGCAGTACTTC
TRBJ2-4	TRBD2	TRBV27	NA	CASSLSGGAAKNIQYF	TGTGCCAGCAGTCTCTCGGGAGGCGCGGCCAAAAACATTCAGTACTTC
TRBJ2-1	NA	TRBV20-1	NA	CSARRVEQFF	TGCAGTGCTAGGCGGGTTGAGCAGTTCTTC
TRBJ1-5	NA	TRBV5-8	NA	CASSLVQAYNQPQHF	TGTGCCAGCAGCTTGGTACAGGCCTACAATCAGCCCCAGCATTTT
TRBJ1-5	NA	TRBV9	NA	CASSAGGSNQPQHF	TGTGCCAGCAGCGCCGGAGGGAGCAATCAGCCCCAGCATTTT
TRBJ2-3	NA	TRBV4-2	NA	CASSQERRSTDTQYF	TGTGCCAGCAGCCAAGAGAGGCGGAGCACAGATACGCAGTATTTT
TRBJ2-7	TRBD1	TRBV5-5	once	CASIQRPRDRDYEQYF	TGTGCCAGCATCCAGAGACCCCGGGACAGGGACTACGAGCAGTACTTC
TRBJ2-1	TRBD1	TRBV15	NA	CATSPRTGTYNEQFF	TGTGCCACCAGCCCCCGGACAGGGACCTACAATGAGCAGTTCTTC
TRBJ2-1	TRBD2	TRBV29-1	once	CSVVGGFSYNEQFF	TGCAGCGTTGTGGGGGGGTTCTCCTACAATGAGCAGTTCTTC
TRBJ2-7	NA	TRBV4-2	NA	CASSQEGKRGYEQYF	TGTGCCAGCAGCCAGGAGGGAAAGAGGGGTTACGAGCAGTACTTC
TRBJ1-2	NA	TRBV2	NA	CASEKRLEGYGYTF	TGTGCCAGCGAAAAAAGGCTAGAGGGCTATGGCTACACCTTC
TRBJ2-2	NA	TRBV7-9	NA	CASSPPGGAGELFF	TGTGCCAGCAGCCCCCCCGGAGGGGCCGGGGAGCTGTTTTTT